Shown below are 10 T cell receptor beta chains from a single sample sequenced in a study of cytomegalovirus exposure and HLA in healthy donors. PCR used 60 Vbeta primers and 13 Jbeta primers. Profiling relied on immunoSEQ multiplex PCR, and the TCRdb table lists in-frame clones only, not all of them. Of over 90,000 clones listed, under 85% are singletons. The sequencing sample was made of PBMCs. The receptors were gathered from a female donor in good health and CMV-seropositive.

This chain joins TRBV28 and TRBJ1-1; D remains ambiguous. Germline-derived CDR1 and CDR2 are MDHEN and SYDVKM. V was clipped by 2 bases and J by 3 bases, with 25 bases between them. This CDR3 comprises 19 residues. The CDR3 sequence is CASSLSRGLGAVWDTEAFF. As DNA, the CDR3 is TGTGCCAGCAGTTTAAGCCGAGGTCTGGGAGCAGTTTGGGACACTGAAGCTTTCTTT.

This clone was observed a handful of times. The chain is built from TRBV5-1 and TRBJ2-1; maybe TRBD2 (6 bases). This CDR3 is 17 amino acids long. Germline V gene lookup returns CDR1 SGHRS and CDR2 YFSETQ. Trimming took off 0 bases at V and 0 bases at J, with 13 bases between the two ends. CDR3 DNA: TGCGCCAGCAGCTTGGGCCTAGCGAGCAACTCCTACAATGAGCAGTTCTTC. Translating gives CASSLGLASNSYNEQFF. Full variable domain (rest looked up from reference TRBV5-1 and TRBJ2-1): KAGVTQTPRYLIKTRGQQVTLSCSPISGHRSVSWYQQTPGQGLQFLFEYFSETQRNKGNFPGRFSGRQFSNSRSEMNVSTLELGDSALYLCASSLGLASNSYNEQFFGPGTRLTVL.

The chain has TRBV28 and TRBJ1-5; maybe TRBD1 (6 bases). The CDR3 is made up of 15 amino acids. Germline CDR1 MDHEN, CDR2 SYDVKM. The germline V and J ends were trimmed by 2 bases and 3 bases, with 11 bases remaining between them. CDR3 nucleotide sequence: TGTGCCAGCAGTTTAGGCAGGGGACACAATCAGCCCCAGCATTTT. Its translation: CASSLGRGHNQPQHF.

The V call is TRBV4-1, the J call TRBJ2-3; 8 nucleotides align to TRBD1. The trim removed 3 bases at V and 3 bases at J, leaving 5 bases unmatched. Germline V lookup: CDR1 MGHRA, CDR2 YSYEKL. This CDR3 is 15 amino acids long. This CDR3 is CASSQDRTGTDTQYF. The DNA of the CDR3 is TGCGCCAGCAGCCAGGATCGGACAGGGACAGATACGCAGTATTTT.

This chain uses TRBV5-5 with TRBJ2-5; 8 positions match TRBD2. Per germline, CDR1 SGHKS and CDR2 YYEKEE (reference sequence). Trimming cost V 4 bases and J 5 bases; bases outside gene matches: 10. The CDR3 runs to 15 residues. The CDR3 loop reads CASSRGTGREETQYF. In DNA, the CDR3 is TGTGCCAGCAGCCGCGGGACCGGGAGGGAGGAGACCCAGTACTTC.

This clone was picked up one time. In DNA, the CDR3 is TGTGCCAGCAGTGTGCTAGCGGGGGCAGATACGCAGTATTTT. Translation gives CASSVLAGADTQYF. The chain is built from TRBV2 and TRBJ2-3; 10 positions agree with TRBD2. Germline V gene data show CDR1 as SNHLY and CDR2 as FYNNEI. The CDR3 has 14 residues. The J segment lost 4 bases and the V segment lost 4 bases, leaving 2 bases of the junction unmatched. Complete variable domain (other parts from reference TRBV2 and TRBJ2-3): EPEVTQTPSHQVTQMGQEVILRCVPISNHLYFYWYRQILGQKVEFLVSFYNNEISEKSEIFDDQFSVERPDGSNFTLKIRSTKLEDSAMYFCASSVLAGADTQYFGPGTRLTVL.

The chain joins TRBV4-1 to TRBJ2-2; a possible D gene is TRBD1 (5 bases). Trimming left V 3 bases short and J 3 bases short, with 11 bases between. The CDR3 contains 15 residues. Germline CDR1 and CDR2: MGHRA and YSYEKL. Here the CDR3 DNA reads TGCGCCAGCAGCCACCAACAGGATTACACCGGGGAGCTGTTTTTT. It specifies CASSHQQDYTGELFF.

This chain connects TRBV19 to TRBJ2-1; 14 nucleotides line up with TRBD2. Germline trimming cut 0 bases from V and 4 bases from J; bases unmatched to any gene: 8. Germline V gene sequence: CDR1 LNHDA, CDR2 SQIVND (reference sequence). The CDR3 is made up of 19 amino acids. The DNA of the CDR3 is TGTGCCAGTAGTATAGATGGGACTAGCGGGAGCAGGGGGTACAATGAGCAGTTCTTC. The encoded protein is CASSIDGTSGSRGYNEQFF.

The genes are TRBV27 and TRBJ2-5; D is perhaps TRBD1 (5 bases). The germline V gene has CDR1 MNHEY and CDR2 SMNVEV (reference sequence). CDR3 size: 13 residues. Trimming cost V 10 bases and J 2 bases, with 14 bases left between them. The CDR3 nucleotides read TGTGCCAAACCTGACAGCCTTCAAGAGACCCAGTACTTC. It codes for CAKPDSLQETQYF.

This clone was observed a few times. This chain joins TRBV6-6 and TRBJ2-1; possibly TRBD2 for D (5 bases). The germline V gene encodes CDR1 MNHNY and CDR2 SVGAGI (reference sequence). This CDR3 comprises 16 residues. V gave up 6 bases and J gave up 3 bases, with 18 bases separating them. CDR3 sequence: CASSPRRGENYNEQFF. As DNA, the CDR3 is TGTGCCAGCAGCCCCCGCCGGGGAGAAAACTACAATGAGCAGTTCTTC.